There are a few counts of the clone carrying this TCR beta chain. The target antigen is unknown. Every one of the donors was a Caucasian adult that lived in Nashville, Tennessee. This entry comes from a study of shared clonotypes between healthy human individuals. General study results and limits: Clonotype sharing across several donors was observed for about 5.5% of naive CD4 clonotypes.

For every subset, genomic DNA was evenly distributed across several immunoSEQ plates. Sequencing was performed with immunoSEQ multiplex PCR; in TCRdb, only in-frame clones are kept and a portion is missing. The sample includes about 1.1 million clones, around 78% of them seen just once. Germline CDR1 is SGHVS and CDR2 is FQNEAQ. CDR3 length: 15 residues. The J segment lost 6 bases and the V segment lost 2 bases, leaving 5 bases of the junction unmatched. The specimen was memory CD4+ T cells from PBMCs. Subset meaning: CD45RA-negative fraction. This chain uses TRBV7-8 with TRBJ2-1, with TRBD1 identical over 9 bases. The TCR comes from a young man in good health. Some clones in this sample may be carry-over from other donors' samples. This CDR3 is CASSLLGQGLNEQFF. In DNA, the CDR3 is TGTGCCAGCAGCTTATTGGGACAGGGTCTCAATGAGCAGTTCTTC.